These 30 T cell receptor beta chains came from one sample sequenced in a study of blood T cell repertoires in COVID-19. Using immunoSEQ multiplex PCR, the repertoire was profiled, and TCRdb retains in-frame clones only, with some absent. The table has some 270,000 clones, under 90% seen once. The sequencing sample was made of PBMCs or T cells enriched from blood (not recorded which). The receptors stem from a woman aged 55-69 years who had recovered from COVID-19.

The genes are TRBV6-9 and TRBJ2-1, with 8 bases identical to TRBD2. The CDR3 is 12 amino acids. Germline loops: CDR1 MNHGY, CDR2 SVAAGI. V gave up 10 bases and J gave up 7 bases; unmatched junction bases: 6. The CDR3 region has the DNA TGTGCCAAAAAGGGACTAGAAAATGAGCAGTTCTTC. This gives the protein CAKKGLENEQFF.

In this sample, this clone turned up once. The chain joins TRBV21-1 to TRBJ2-6; the table's D call, TRBD2, was not checked against the DNA. TRBV21-1 represents a pseudogene. The CDR3 spans 15 residues. CDR3 DNA: TGTGCCAGCGTAGAGGTTCGCTCTGGGGCCAACGTCCTGACTTTC. Translation gives CASVEVRSGANVLTF.

In the case of this clone: The sample carries other DNA sequences with the same CDR3. J is TRBJ1-1 and V is TRBV5-1; D remains unclear. Germline loops: CDR1 SGHRS, CDR2 YFSETQ. CDR3 length: 14 residues. Between the trimmed V and J ends, which lost 0 bases and 0 bases, there was a span of 6 bases. The CDR3: CASSLGAMNTEAFF. DNA of the CDR3: TGCGCCAGCAGCTTGGGGGCTATGAACACTGAAGCTTTCTTT.

This chain's CDR3 is CATSGGLNNQPQHF. CDR3 sequence (DNA): TGTGCCACCAGTGGCGGGTTGAACAATCAGCCCCAGCATTTT. The rearrangement joins TRBV24-1 to TRBJ1-5; no clear D. CDR3 size: 14 residues. V was clipped by 5 bases and J by 3 bases, with 10 bases between them. Germline CDR1 and CDR2: KGHDR and SFDVKD.

V gene TRBV25-1 combines with J gene TRBJ2-3; TRBD2 might be the D (6 bases). Germline V gene lookup returns CDR1 MGHDK and CDR2 SYGVNS. CDR3 size: 17 residues. Trimming pared 1 base from V and 0 bases from J, leaving 14 bases between. The CDR3 spells CASSEFLAGPSTDTQYF. CDR3 nucleotides: TGTGCCAGCAGTGAATTTCTGGCGGGGCCTAGCACAGATACGCAGTATTTT.

The chain has TRBV6-5 and TRBJ2-2; 8 bases fit TRBD2. V trimming: 2 bases; J trimming: 7 bases; junction bases outside the gene matches: 6. CDR3 length: 15 amino acids. Germline CDR1 and CDR2: MNHEY and SVGAGI. The CDR3 region has the DNA TGTGCCAGCAGTTACAGGCGGGGGGCTGGCGGGGAGCTGTTTTTT. Translating it yields CASSYRRGAGGELFF.

The J gene is TRBJ1-1, the V gene TRBV5-1; D is unclear. Germline V CDR1 and CDR2: SGHRS, YFSETQ. The CDR3 has 15 amino acids. V was shortened by 0 bases and J by 2 bases, with 11 bases between the two germline ends. The CDR3 here is CASSLEEETNTEAFF. The CDR3 DNA is TGCGCCAGCAGCTTGGAGGAGGAAACCAACACTGAAGCTTTCTTT.

The genes are TRBV11-3 and TRBJ2-7; 8 positions agree with TRBD2. The length of the CDR3 is 14 residues. The germline gives CDR1 SGHNT, CDR2 YENEEA. V was pared by 3 bases and J by 2 bases, with 3 bases of the junction left unmatched. This CDR3 reads CASSFRREAYEQYF. In DNA form, the CDR3 reads TGTGCCAGCAGCTTTCGGCGGGAGGCCTACGAGCAGTACTTC.

This rearrangement joins TRBV5-1 to TRBJ1-4; possible D gene TRBD1, 6 bases. Trimming cost V 4 bases and J 7 bases, with 14 bases left between them. This CDR3 spans 14 amino acids. The germline CDR1 and CDR2 sequences are SGHRS and YFSETQ. The CDR3, as DNA: TGCGCCAGCAGCCCGACAGGTGGGGGTGAAAAACTGTTTTTT. Residues: CASSPTGGGEKLFF.

The gene calls are TRBV25-1 and TRBJ1-1, with 9 bases aligning to TRBD1. The junction had 5 bases not matched to a gene; V was cut back by 7 bases and J by 5 bases. The germline CDR1 and CDR2 sequences are MGHDK and SYGVNS. The CDR3 is made up of 13 amino acids. The CDR3 DNA is TGTGCCAGCAATTCCGACAGGGGGACTGAAGCTTTCTTT. Its protein is CASNSDRGTEAFF.

V and J are TRBV7-3 and TRBJ2-5; 8 bases line up with TRBD1. CDR1 SGHTA and CDR2 FQGTGA come from the germline V gene. The CDR3 has 13 residues. The ends lost 5 bases at V and 9 bases at J; junction bases unmatched: 8. For the CDR3, the DNA is TGTGCCAGCAGCCGGGGACAGGCCAGGGCCCAGTACTTC. This translates into CASSRGQARAQYF.

This chain uses TRBV2 with TRBJ1-4, with unresolved D. CDR1 and CDR2 (germline): SNHLY, FYNNEI. There are 12 residues in the CDR3. Trimming removed 7 bases from V and 10 bases from J, with 13 bases in between. CDR3 in amino acids: CASTGGGGKLFF. DNA of the CDR3: TGTGCCAGCACCGGCGGAGGCGGAAAACTGTTTTTT.

The chain carries TRBV6-1 and TRBJ2-4; 7 nucleotides line up with TRBD1. Germline V gene lookup returns CDR1 MNHNS and CDR2 SASEGT. The CDR3 contains 17 residues. The V and J ends lost 1 base and 8 bases, in that order; junction bases with no gene match: 14. In nucleotides, the CDR3 is TGTGCCAGCAGTGAAGTAGCGACAGGGATTTTTGGGGACATTCAGTACTTC. As protein: CASSEVATGIFGDIQYF.

The chain combines TRBV5-5 with TRBJ2-7; D may be TRBD1 (6 bases). This CDR3 comprises 13 residues. The V gene lost 2 bases and the J gene lost 2 bases, with 8 bases spanning the gap. Germline CDR1 and CDR2: SGHKS and YYEKEE (reference sequence). The CDR3 DNA sequence: TGTGCCAGCAGCTTAGACAGGACCTACGAGCAGTACTTC. The encoded protein is CASSLDRTYEQYF.

The chain combines TRBV5-4 with TRBJ2-7, with D tentatively TRBD1 (6 bases). Germline-derived CDR1 and CDR2 are SGHNT and YYREEE (reference sequence). The V gene lost 9 bases and the J gene lost 4 bases, with 29 bases spanning the gap. The length of the CDR3 is 17 residues. The CDR3 DNA reads as TGTGCCACCCAATCTGAAGGGCAGGGGAAACCTAAGTACGAGCAGTACTTC. This translates into CATQSEGQGKPKYEQYF.

This clone was detected once. The chain is built from TRBV5-1 and TRBJ2-1, with TRBD2 matching over 11 bases. The CDR3 is 13 amino acids. Trimming removed 9 bases from V and 4 bases from J; junction bases left unmatched: 3. Germline CDR1 and CDR2: SGHRS and YFSETQ. For the CDR3, the DNA is TGCGCCACCGGGACTAGCGGTTACAATGAGCAGTTCTTC. Protein product: CATGTSGYNEQFF.

Notes on this clone: Within the sample, other DNA sequences also encode this same CDR3. V and J are TRBV1 and TRBJ2-7; the table's D gene call, TRBD2, was not cross checked with the DNA. TRBV1 is an annotated pseudogene. The CDR3 sequence is 13 residues long. The DNA for the CDR3 is TGCACCAGCAGTCTTGGGCTAGCGGGAGAACAGTACTTC. As protein: CTSSLGLAGEQYF.

V usage is TRBV2 and J usage is TRBJ2-5; 11 nucleotides match TRBD2. V dropped 5 bases and J dropped 5; count of bases not matched to a gene: 7. In germline, CDR1 is SNHLY, CDR2 FYNNEI. The CDR3 is 15 residues long. The CDR3 region has the DNA TGTGCCAGCAGTCCCATTAGCGGGGGGGCGGAGACCCAGTACTTC. Protein product: CASSPISGGAETQYF.

V and J are TRBV28 and TRBJ1-1; 8 nucleotides align to TRBD1. This CDR3 contains 14 residues. With V trimmed by 5 bases and J by 4 bases, 6 bases remained unmatched. Germline V gene data show CDR1 as MDHEN and CDR2 as SYDVKM. The CDR3 DNA sequence: TGTGCCAGCAGTACCCGGACAGGGCGCACTGAAGCTTTCTTT. It yields the protein CASSTRTGRTEAFF.

This sequence joins TRBV5-4 and TRBJ2-5; 12 nucleotides line up with TRBD2. This CDR3 has 16 residues. Trimming at V came to 2 bases and at J to 5 bases, leaving 7 bases not matched to a gene. The germline CDR1 and CDR2 sequences are SGHNT and YYREEE (reference sequence). CDR3 in DNA: TGTGCCAGCAGCTTATGGACTAGCGGGGCACTGGAGACCCAGTACTTC. This encodes CASSLWTSGALETQYF. The full variable domain, completed using reference TRBV5-4 and TRBJ2-5, is ETGVTQSPTHLIKTRGQQVTLRCSSQSGHNTVSWYQQALGQGPQFIFQYYREEENGRGNFPPRFSGLQFPNYSSELNVNALELDDSALYLCASSLWTSGALETQYFGPGTRLLVL.

The chain recombines TRBV11-2 with TRBJ1-6; 7 nucleotides match TRBD1. CDR1 and CDR2 from the germline V gene are SGHAT and FQNNGV. The V segment lost 5 bases and the J segment 1 base; nucleotides outside the gene matches: 11. The CDR3 runs 18 residues. CDR3 residues: CASSRRRQGSSYNSPLHF. The CDR3 DNA sequence: TGTGCCAGCAGCCGGAGACGACAGGGCAGTTCCTATAATTCACCCCTCCACTTT.

The gene calls are TRBV5-1 and TRBJ2-1, with D tentatively TRBD2 (5 bases). CDR3 length equals 14 residues. From germline, CDR1 is SGHRS and CDR2 YFSETQ. Trimming shortened V by 4 bases and J by 3 bases, and 11 bases separated the two germline ends. CDR3 sequence: CASSGEQYYNEQFF. The CDR3 DNA reads TGCGCCAGCAGCGGGGAGCAGTACTACAATGAGCAGTTCTTC.

J is TRBJ2-7 and V is TRBV5-1; D is undetermined. CDR1 SGHRS and CDR2 YFSETQ come from the germline V gene. With 0 bases removed from V and 7 bases from J, the gap between germline ends came to 11 bases. The CDR3 spans 13 residues. The CDR3 coding sequence is TGCGCCAGCAGCTTGGGGCTAGTGGAGGAGCAGTACTTC. This gives the protein CASSLGLVEEQYF.

In this sample, this clone turned up once. The genes are TRBV3-1 (or the pseudogene TRBV3-2) and TRBJ1-5, with a tentative D call TRBD1 (6 bases). Trimming took 3 bases from V and 7 from J, leaving 19 bases between them. The CDR3 length is 16 residues. Germline V gives CDR1 LGHDT, CDR2 YNNKEL (reference sequence). CDR3 sequence (DNA): TGTGCCAGCAGCCAGGGATCGGGGGGGCCAGGGCAGCCCCAGCATTTT. Its translation: CASSQGSGGPGQPQHF.

The chain uses TRBV25-1 and TRBJ1-6; TRBD1 might be the D (5 bases). Trimming left V 10 bases short and J 0 bases short, with 19 bases between. This CDR3 spans 17 amino acids. Germline CDR1 reads MGHDK; CDR2 reads SYGVNS. This CDR3 is CATHTGGGLSYNSPLHF. The CDR3 DNA is TGTGCCACCCACACGGGGGGGGGACTCTCCTATAATTCACCCCTCCACTTT.

The V gene is TRBV19, the J gene TRBJ2-2, with 7 positions matching TRBD2. The V gene end was trimmed by 6 bases and the J gene end by 6 bases; junction bases not matched to a gene: 13. The CDR3 totals 16 residues. Germline CDR1 and CDR2: LNHDA and SQIVND (reference sequence). CDR3: CASRGLAGALPGELFF. Written as DNA, the CDR3 is TGTGCCAGTAGGGGACTGGCGGGAGCCCTCCCCGGGGAGCTGTTTTTT.

The genes are TRBV11-3 and TRBJ2-1; D gene ambiguous. Germline V CDR1 and CDR2: SGHNT, YENEEA. The CDR3 is 11 amino acids. Between the trimmed V and J ends, which lost 2 bases and 8 bases, there was a span of 4 bases. The chain's CDR3 is CASSLRDEQFF. CDR3 coding DNA: TGTGCCAGCAGCTTACGCGATGAGCAGTTCTTC.

The chain couples TRBV7-3 to TRBJ2-5; tentative D call: TRBD1 (6 bases). The germline gives CDR1 SGHTA, CDR2 FQGTGA. The length of the CDR3 is 13 residues. Trimming stripped 3 bases from V and 2 bases from J, with 7 bases between. The chain's CDR3 is CASSLGAQETQYF. The CDR3 bases are TGTGCCAGCAGCTTGGGGGCTCAAGAGACCCAGTACTTC. Full variable domain (remainder filled in from reference TRBV7-3 and TRBJ2-5): GAGVSQTPSNKVTEKGKYVELRCDPISGHTALYWYRQSLGQGPEFLIYFQGTGAADDSGLPNDRFFAVRPEGSVSTLKIQRTERGDSAVYLCASSLGAQETQYFGPGTRLLVL.

The CDR3 bases are TGTGCCAGTAATGCGGCGAACACCGGGGAGCTGTTTTTT. Its protein is CASNAANTGELFF. This chain joins TRBV19 and TRBJ2-2; no definite D call. Between the trimmed V and J ends, which lost 7 bases and 0 bases, there was a span of 6 bases. This CDR3 region has 13 residues. Germline values: CDR1 LNHDA, CDR2 SQIVND (reference sequence).

CDR3 loop: CAWAQAAGAYTF. CDR3 nucleotides: TGTGCCTGGGCACAGGCGGCGGGGGCCTACACCTTC. The J gene is TRBJ1-2, the V gene TRBV30, with D maybe TRBD1 (6 bases). CDR1 is GTSNPN and CDR2 is SVGIG in the germline V gene (reference sequence). V gave up 5 bases and J gave up 10 bases, with 17 bases separating them. This CDR3 has 12 residues.